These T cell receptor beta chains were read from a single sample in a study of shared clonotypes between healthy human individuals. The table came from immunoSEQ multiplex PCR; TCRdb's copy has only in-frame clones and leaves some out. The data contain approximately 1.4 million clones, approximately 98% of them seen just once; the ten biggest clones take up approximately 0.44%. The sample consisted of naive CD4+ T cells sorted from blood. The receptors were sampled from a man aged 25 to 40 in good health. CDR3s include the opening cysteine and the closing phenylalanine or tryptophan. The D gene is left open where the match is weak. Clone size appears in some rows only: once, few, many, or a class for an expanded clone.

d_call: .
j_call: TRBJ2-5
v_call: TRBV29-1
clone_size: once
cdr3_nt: TGCAGCATAGGCCGGGCAGGGGAGACCCAGTACTTC
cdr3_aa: CSIGRAGETQYF

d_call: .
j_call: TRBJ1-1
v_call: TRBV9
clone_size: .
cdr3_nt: TGTGCCAGCAGCGTCTCCCCAATGAGAGATTTGAACACTGAAGCTTTCTTT
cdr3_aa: CASSVSPMRDLNTEAFF

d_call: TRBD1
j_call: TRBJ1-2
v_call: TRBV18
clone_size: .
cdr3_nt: TGTGCCAGCTCACCGGACAGGGAAAGTACCTACACCTTC
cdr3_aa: CASSPDRESTYTF

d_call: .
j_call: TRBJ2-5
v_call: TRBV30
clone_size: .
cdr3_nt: TGTGCCTGGAGTAAGACTACCCCAGAGACCCAGTACTTC
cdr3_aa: CAWSKTTPETQYF

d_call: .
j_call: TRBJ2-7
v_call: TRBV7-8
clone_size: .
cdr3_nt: TGTGCCAGCAGGGAAGGACTGCGGGACGGAACCTACGAGCAGTACTTC
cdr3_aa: CASREGLRDGTYEQYF

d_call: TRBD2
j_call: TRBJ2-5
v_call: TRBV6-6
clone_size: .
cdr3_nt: TGTGCCAGCAGCCAAATAGCGGGAGTGGGGCAAGAGACCCAGTACTTC
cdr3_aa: CASSQIAGVGQETQYF

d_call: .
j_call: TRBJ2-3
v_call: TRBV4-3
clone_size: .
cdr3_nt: TGCGCCAGCAGCCAAGACCCCAGCGATAATACGCAGTATTTT
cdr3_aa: CASSQDPSDNTQYF

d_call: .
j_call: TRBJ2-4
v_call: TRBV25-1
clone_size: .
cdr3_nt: TGTGCCAGCAGTGGTGACAGAATTCAGTACTTC
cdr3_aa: CASSGDRIQYF

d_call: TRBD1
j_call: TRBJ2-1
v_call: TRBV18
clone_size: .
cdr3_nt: TGTGCCAGCTCACCCCTCCAGACAGGGAACAATGAGCAGTTCTTC
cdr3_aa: CASSPLQTGNNEQFF

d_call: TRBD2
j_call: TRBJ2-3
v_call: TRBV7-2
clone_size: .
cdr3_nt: TGTGCCAGCAGCATGACTAGCGGGTACACAGATACGCAGTATTTT
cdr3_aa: CASSMTSGYTDTQYF

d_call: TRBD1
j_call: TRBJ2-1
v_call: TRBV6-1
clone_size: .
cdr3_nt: TGTGCCAGCGGGGGACAGGGACACAATGAGCAGTTCTTC
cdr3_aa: CASGGQGHNEQFF

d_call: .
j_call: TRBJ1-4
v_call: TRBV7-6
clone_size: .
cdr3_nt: TGTGCCAGCAGCGTCTTCAGGGCCGTCGCAACTAATGAAAAACTGTTTTTT
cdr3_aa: CASSVFRAVATNEKLFF

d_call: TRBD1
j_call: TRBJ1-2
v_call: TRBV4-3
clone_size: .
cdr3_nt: TGCGCCAGCAGCCGGGACAGGGAAGCTTCTTTAAATGGCTACACCTTC
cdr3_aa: CASSRDREASLNGYTF

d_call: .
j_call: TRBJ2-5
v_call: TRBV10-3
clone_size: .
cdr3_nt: TGTGCCATCAGTGAAACGGGTATCCAGGTGGTGGAGACCCAGTACTTC
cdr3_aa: CAISETGIQVVETQYF

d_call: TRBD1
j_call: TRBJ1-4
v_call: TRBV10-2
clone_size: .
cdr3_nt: TGCGCCAGCAGTGAGGGACAGGTGGTTTTTGAAAAACTGTTTTTT
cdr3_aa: CASSEGQVVFEKLFF

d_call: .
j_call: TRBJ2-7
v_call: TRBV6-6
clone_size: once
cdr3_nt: TGTGCCAGCAGTTACTCCCGGGACATTACCTACGAGCAGTACTTC
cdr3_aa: CASSYSRDITYEQYF

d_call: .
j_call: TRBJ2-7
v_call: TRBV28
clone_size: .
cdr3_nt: TGTGCCAGCAGCCTCGTATACTACGAGCAGTACTTC
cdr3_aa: CASSLVYYEQYF

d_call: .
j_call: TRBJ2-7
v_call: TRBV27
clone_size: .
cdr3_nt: TGTGCCACAGGTTGGGGTCAAGGCGAGCAGTACTTC
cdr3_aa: CATGWGQGEQYF

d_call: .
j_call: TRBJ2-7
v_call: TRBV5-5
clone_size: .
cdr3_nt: TGTGCCAGCAGCTTGGCAACCGTCGCTACCTACGAGCAGTACTTC
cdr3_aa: CASSLATVATYEQYF

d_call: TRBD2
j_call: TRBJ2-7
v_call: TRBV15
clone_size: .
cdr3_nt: TGTGCCACCAGCCGAGCGGGGGGCTCCTACGAGCAGTACTTC
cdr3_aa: CATSRAGGSYEQYF

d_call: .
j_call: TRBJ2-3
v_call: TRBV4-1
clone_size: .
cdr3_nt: TGCGCCAGCAGCCGGTTCCCGGGACCCATTGGTGCAGATACGCAGTATTTT
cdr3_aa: CASSRFPGPIGADTQYF

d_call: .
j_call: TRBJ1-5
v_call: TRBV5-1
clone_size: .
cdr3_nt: TGCGCCAGCAGCCCCGGGGACAATCAGCCCCAGCATTTT
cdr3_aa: CASSPGDNQPQHF

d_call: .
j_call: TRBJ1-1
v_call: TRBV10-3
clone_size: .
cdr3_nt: TGTGCCATCAGTGAGTCGGGGGGCATGGGGACGAACACTGAAGCTTTCTTT
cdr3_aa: CAISESGGMGTNTEAFF

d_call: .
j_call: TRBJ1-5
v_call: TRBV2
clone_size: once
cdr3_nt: TGTGCCAGCAGTGTTTTACAGAGAGCCCAGCATTTT
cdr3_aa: CASSVLQRAQHF

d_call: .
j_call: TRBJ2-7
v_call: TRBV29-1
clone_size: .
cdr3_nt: TGCAGCGTAACAGCGGATTCTTCCTACGAGCAGTACTTC
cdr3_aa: CSVTADSSYEQYF

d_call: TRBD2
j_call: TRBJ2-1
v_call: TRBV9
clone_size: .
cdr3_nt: TGTGCCAGCAGCGTAGGACTAGCGGAGGCGGATGAGCAGTTCTTC
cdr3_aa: CASSVGLAEADEQFF

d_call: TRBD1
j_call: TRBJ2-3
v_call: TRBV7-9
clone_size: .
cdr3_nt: TGTGCCAGCAGCTTAGCGACAGGGAGCGCAGATACGCAGTATTTT
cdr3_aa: CASSLATGSADTQYF

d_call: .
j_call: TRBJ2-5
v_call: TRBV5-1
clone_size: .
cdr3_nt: TGCGCCAGCAGCTTGGGGGCGACAGTGCAGTATGGGACCCAGTACTTC
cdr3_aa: CASSLGATVQYGTQYF

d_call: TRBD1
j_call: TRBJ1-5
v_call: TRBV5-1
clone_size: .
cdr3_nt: TGCGCCAGCAGCCCTGGACAGGGTGCTAATCAGCCCCAGCATTTT
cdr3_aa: CASSPGQGANQPQHF

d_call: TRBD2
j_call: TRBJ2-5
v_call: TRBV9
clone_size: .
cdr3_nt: TGTGCCAGCAGCGTACGCGGGAGTTGGGCGGAGACCCAGTACTTC
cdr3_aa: CASSVRGSWAETQYF

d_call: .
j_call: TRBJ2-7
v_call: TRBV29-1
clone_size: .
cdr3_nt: TGCAGCGTCGAGGGCAGGGGAAACTACGAGCAGTACTTC
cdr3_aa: CSVEGRGNYEQYF

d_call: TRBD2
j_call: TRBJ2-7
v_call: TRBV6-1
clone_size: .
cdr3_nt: TGTGCCAGCAGTGTCCCAACTAGCGGGACGGGCGAGCAGTACTTC
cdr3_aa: CASSVPTSGTGEQYF